This T cell receptor beta chain was recovered during a study of cytomegalovirus exposure and HLA in healthy donors. Background on the study: In a previous analysis, 95 million to 130 million unique TCR beta sequences were found from some 180 million T cells. Study-level results: Upon later analysis, HLA-associated TCR beta chains proved more clonally expanded than other, equally common chains. Later analysis showed TCR association rates varying by HLA locus, highest for DRB1 and lowest for HLA-C.

Vbeta (60) and Jbeta (13) primers were used in the PCR. Clones were read by immunoSEQ multiplex PCR, and TCRdb kept only the in-frame ones, dropping some. The top ten clones hold 2.5% to 3.5% of a sample with about 130,000 clones, 70% to 85% of them seen once. This CDR3 is 14 amino acids long. Trimming removed 3 bases at V and 3 bases at J, with 9 bases between. Germline loops: CDR1 LNHNV, CDR2 YYDKDF (reference sequence). A word on this clone: The antigen is unknown.

This receptor was obtained from a boy younger than 10 in good health and CMV-seronegative. The rearrangement links TRBV15 to TRBJ2-1; TRBD2 might be the D (6 bases). Input material: PBMCs. The chain's CDR3 is CATSSGEDYNEQFF. CDR3 sequence (DNA): TGTGCCACCAGCAGCGGGGAGGACTACAATGAGCAGTTCTTC.